The 17 T cell receptor beta chains below all came from one sample that was sequenced in a study of T cells in Graves' hyperthyroidism and ophthalmopathy. It was RNA transcripts that yielded the amplified TCR beta CDR3 regions. First-round RT-PCR targeting the TCR CDR3 was performed with the HTBI primer set. TCRdb re-analysed the multiplex PCR reads in MiXCR, keeping a single row per CDR3 protein. In the table there are about 420,000 distinct CDR3 sequences, approximately 14% of which are singletons. The sample taken for sequencing was blood. Every receptor here comes from a woman aged 18-30 years with Graves' hyperthyroidism.

The table lists this clonotype with a few counts. The chain uses TRBV2 and TRBJ1-4; D gene uncertain. Germline CDR1 and CDR2: SNHLY and FYNNEI. The V end was cut by 4 bases, the J end by 10 bases, with 10 bases between. The CDR3 loop spans 12 amino acids. The CDR3 loop reads CASSGVRVKLFF. The DNA for the CDR3 is TGTGCCAGCAGTGGGGTTAGGGTAAAACTGTTTTTT. Together with reference TRBV2 and TRBJ1-4, the CDR3 gives the full variable domain: EPEVTQTPSHQVTQMGQEVILRCVPISNHLYFYWYRQILGQKVEFLVSFYNNEISEKSEIFDDQFSVERPDGSNFTLKIRSTKLEDSAMYFCASSGVRVKLFFGSGTQLSVL.

This clonotype was recorded a few times. As the CDR3 is not closed by the conserved phenylalanine or tryptophan, this likely results from a read error. The rearrangement links TRBV7-9 to TRBJ1-6; the D is unclear. V lost 1 base to trimming and J lost 5 bases, with 12 bases between them. There are 16 residues in the CDR3. Germline CDR1 and CDR2: SEHNR and FQNEAQ (reference sequence). DNA of the CDR3: TGTGCCAGCAGCTTAGGGGTCCCAGCTGATAATTCACCCCTCCACCTT. Its protein product is CASSLGVPADNSPLHL.

This clonotype was counted at least ten times. The chain employs TRBV2 and TRBJ2-7; D gene ambiguous. Germline V gene sequence: CDR1 SNHLY, CDR2 FYNNEI. The CDR3 extends over 12 amino acids. Trimming removed 6 bases from V and 3 bases from J, with 9 bases in between. The CDR3 region has the DNA TGTGCCAGCAGGGGATTACTCTACGAGCAGTACTTC. Its protein is CASRGLLYEQYF.

This clonotype showed up many times. The chain carries TRBV12-3 or TRBV12-4 and TRBJ2-7, with 11 nucleotides matching TRBD2. The CDR3 length is 16 residues. V lost 6 bases, J lost 1 base, and 8 bases stayed unmatched. The CDR3 bases are TGTGCCAGCAGCCCCAGAGGGACTAGCGGTTCCTACGAGCAGTACTTC. Translation: CASSPRGTSGSYEQYF.

The chain recombines TRBV10-3 with TRBJ1-1; the match to TRBD1 covers 7 bases. Germline CDR1 ENHRY, CDR2 SYGVKD. The CDR3 contains 17 residues. The junction had 21 bases not matched to a gene; V was cut back by 0 bases and J by 14 bases. The CDR3 coding sequence is TGTGCCATCAGTGAGTCTCAAGAAACAAACAGGGGAGGAAGAGGGTTCTTT. Its translation is CAISESQETNRGGRGFF.

This clonotype was picked up many times. The gene calls are TRBV20-1 and TRBJ1-2; weak D call: TRBD1 (5 bases). This CDR3 region has 12 residues. V gave up 0 bases and J gave up 4 bases, with 6 bases separating them. Per the germline V gene, CDR1 is DFQATT and CDR2 is SNEGSKA (reference sequence). The CDR3 protein is CSAREDSYGYTF. CDR3 bases: TGCAGTGCTAGAGAAGACAGCTATGGCTACACCTTC.

This clonotype appeared many times. The rearrangement links TRBV11-2 to TRBJ2-7; D not certain. The germline CDR1 and CDR2 sequences are SGHAT and FQNNGV. V shed 5 bases and J shed 3 bases, with 5 bases lying between them. This CDR3 is built from 11 residues. Here the CDR3 DNA reads TGTGCCAGCAGCATATTCTACGAGCAGTACTTC. This codes for CASSIFYEQYF.

This clonotype has ten or more counts. The chain carries TRBV14 and TRBJ1-1, with 7 bases aligning to TRBD1. Germline V gene sequence: CDR1 SGHDN, CDR2 FVKESK. Germline trimming cut 3 bases from V and 4 bases from J; bases unmatched to any gene: 8. This CDR3 is built from 15 residues. CDR3 coding DNA: TGTGCCAGCAGCCAGCTGACAGGGAGTAGCACTGAAGCTTTCTTT. Translation gives CASSQLTGSSTEAFF.

The chain couples TRBV6-5 to TRBJ2-5; 12 nucleotides line up with TRBD2. CDR1 is MNHEY and CDR2 is SVGAGI in the germline V gene. V shed 2 bases and J 5 bases; nucleotides not matched to a gene: 3. This CDR3 is 15 amino acids long. The DNA of the CDR3 is TGTGCCAGCAGTTACCTAGCGGGGGGGTTTGAGACCCAGTACTTC. This translates into CASSYLAGGFETQYF.

This clonotype showed up just a few times. The chain joins TRBV15 to TRBJ2-5; D is unresolved. Germline CDR1 LNHNV, CDR2 YYDKDF (reference sequence). This CDR3 region has 12 residues. Trimming cost V 2 bases and J 4 bases, with 5 bases left between them. CDR3 DNA sequence: TGTGCCACCAGCAGACCCCTAGAGACCCAGTACTTC. Translating gives CATSRPLETQYF.

The V gene is TRBV5-8, the J gene TRBJ1-2, with D uncertain. The CDR3 spans 13 residues. Trimming pared 4 bases from V and 5 bases from J, leaving 12 bases between. Germline-derived CDR1 and CDR2 are SGHTS and YDEGEE. Written as DNA, the CDR3 is TGTGCCAGCAGCACAAATCAAGCGTATGGCTACACCTTC. It encodes CASSTNQAYGYTF.

The CDR3 loop is CASTEASNTGELFF. CDR3 DNA: TGTGCCAGTACTGAGGCTTCGAACACCGGGGAGCTGTTTTTT. The rearrangement links TRBV19 to TRBJ2-2; D ambiguous. CDR1 LNHDA and CDR2 SQIVND come from the germline V gene (reference sequence). CDR3 length equals 14 residues. The V end lost 7 bases, the J end lost 0 bases, and 9 bases lay between the germline ends.

V and J are TRBV6-9 and TRBJ1-1; no definite D call. Germline assignment: CDR1 MNHGY and CDR2 SVAAGI. With 3 bases removed from V and 2 bases from J, the gap between germline ends came to 10 bases. The CDR3 contains 14 residues. The CDR3 protein is CASSYRPENTEAFF. In DNA form, the CDR3 reads TGTGCCAGCAGTTACCGGCCGGAAAACACTGAAGCTTTCTTT.

Points on this clonotype: The junction departs from germline at one end; a sequencing error may be responsible. The J gene is TRBJ1-6, the V gene TRBV20-1; D perhaps matches TRBD1 (6 bases). The CDR3 is 15 residues long. The germline gives CDR1 DFQATT, CDR2 SNEGSKA (reference sequence). The CDR3 protein is CSASQGRSYNSPLNF. The CDR3 DNA reads TGCAGTGCTTCACAGGGAAGGTCCTATAATTCACCCCTCAACTTT.

This clonotype has ten or more counts. V and J are TRBV6-1 and TRBJ2-7; 9 nucleotides match TRBD2. Looked up from germline, CDR1 is MNHNS and CDR2 is SASEGT. The CDR3 is 14 residues long. V lost 6 bases and J lost 6; bases outside the gene matches: 9. CDR3 nucleotides: TGTGCCAGCAGAGACTTAATAGCGGGAGTCGAGCAGTACTTC. It is translated as CASRDLIAGVEQYF.

This clonotype was picked up many times. A read error may account for a junction end that differs from germline. The chain joins TRBV6-2 or TRBV6-3 to TRBJ2-1; the D is unclear. Germline V lookup: CDR1 MNHEY, CDR2 SVGEGT. This CDR3 has 12 residues. For the CDR3, the DNA is TGTGCCGGCAGTCACGGATACAATGAGCAGTTCTTC. It encodes CAGSHGYNEQFF.

This clonotype showed up just a few times. The chain carries TRBV27 and TRBJ1-3, with 9 bases fitting TRBD1. V lost 8 bases and J lost 4; bases outside the gene matches: 9. This CDR3 region has 15 residues. The germline V gene has CDR1 MNHEY and CDR2 SMNVEV (reference sequence). The CDR3 coding sequence is TGTGCCAGCCGGGGTTGGGACAGGGACGGAAACACCATATATTTT. It codes for CASRGWDRDGNTIYF.